Following are 7 T cell receptor beta chains from one sample sequenced in a study of T cell responses to AZD1222 COVID-19 vaccine. Libraries were prepared by immunoSEQ multiplex PCR; TCRdb keeps only in-frame clonotypes and omits some of them. The table includes over 150,000 clones, roughly 90% detected once. The starting material was peripheral blood, obtained 28 days after the second AZD1222 dose. Receptor source: an adult who received the AZD1222 COVID-19 vaccine.

This clone turned up a few times. The chain is built from TRBV19 and TRBJ1-2; no definite D call. The ends were cut back, 8 bases at V and 0 bases at J, with 13 bases in the middle. Germline V gives CDR1 LNHDA, CDR2 SQIVND (reference sequence). The CDR3 is 14 residues long. DNA of the CDR3: TGTGCCAGTCATTTGAGGGAAGCTAACTATGGCTACACCTTC. This sequence encodes CASHLREANYGYTF.

This rearrangement joins TRBV6-5 to TRBJ2-7, with D possibly being TRBD1 or TRBD2 (5 bases each). The V end was cut by 4 bases, the J end by 4 bases, with 20 bases between. Germline V gene sequence: CDR1 MNHEY, CDR2 SVGAGI. The CDR3 has 16 residues. CDR3 protein: CASSSNPIGTRYEQYF. CDR3 nucleotides: TGTGCCAGCAGTTCCAATCCCATCGGGACGAGGTACGAGCAGTACTTC.

The chain employs TRBV10-3 and TRBJ1-2, with 8 bases that match TRBD1. There are 14 residues in the CDR3. The V segment lost 8 bases and the J segment 8 bases; nucleotides outside the gene matches: 13. CDR1 is ENHRY and CDR2 is SYGVKD in the germline V gene. The CDR3 sequence is CAIAAAQGVKGYTF. The CDR3 nucleotides are TGTGCCATCGCAGCAGCACAGGGGGTAAAGGGCTACACCTTC.

The V call is TRBV19, the J call TRBJ2-5; D is undetermined. CDR1 is LNHDA, CDR2 SQIVND, per germline (reference sequence). CDR3 length: 13 residues. Trimming removed 6 bases from V and 0 bases from J, with 8 bases in between. CDR3: CASRKGNQETQYF. CDR3 DNA sequence: TGTGCCAGTAGAAAAGGGAACCAAGAGACCCAGTACTTC.

V is TRBV9 and J is TRBJ1-4; unclear D gene. The CDR3 runs to 14 residues. CDR1 SGDLS and CDR2 YYNGEE come from the germline V gene. V was trimmed by 0 bases and J by 7 bases, leaving 10 bases between them. In nucleotides, the CDR3 is TGTGCCAGCAGCGTAGTGGGGATGGGTGAAAAACTGTTTTTT. Residues: CASSVVGMGEKLFF.

The gene calls are TRBV30 and TRBJ1-5; maybe TRBD1 (5 bases). Trimming took 3 bases from V and 5 from J, leaving 8 bases between them. The germline gives CDR1 GTSNPN, CDR2 SVGIG (reference sequence). This CDR3 is built from 12 residues. The CDR3 nucleotides read TGTGCCTGGAGCCAGGGAGATCAGCCCCAGCATTTT. Translation gives CAWSQGDQPQHF.

This chain uses TRBV5-1 with TRBJ2-7; D possibly corresponds to TRBD1 (6 bases). The CDR3 is 14 amino acids. Trimming removed 5 bases at V and 3 bases at J, with 15 bases between. CDR1 is SGHRS and CDR2 is YFSETQ in the germline V gene. The CDR3 sequence is CASRPTGNGYEQYF. CDR3 bases: TGCGCCAGCAGACCTACAGGGAACGGCTACGAGCAGTACTTC.